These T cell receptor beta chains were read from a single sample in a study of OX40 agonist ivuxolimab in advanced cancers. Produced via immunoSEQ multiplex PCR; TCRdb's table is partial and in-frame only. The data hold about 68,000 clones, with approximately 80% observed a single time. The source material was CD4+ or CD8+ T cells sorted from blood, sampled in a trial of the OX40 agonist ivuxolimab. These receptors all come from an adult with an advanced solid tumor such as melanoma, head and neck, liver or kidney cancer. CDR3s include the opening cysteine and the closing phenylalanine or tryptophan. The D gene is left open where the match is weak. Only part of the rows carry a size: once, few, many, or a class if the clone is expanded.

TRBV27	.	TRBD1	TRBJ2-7	TGTGCCAGCAGTCCTAGACAGGGTCCCTCCTACGAGCAATACTTC	CASSPRQGPSYEQYF
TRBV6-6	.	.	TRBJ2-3	TGTGCCAGCAGTTTCGGGCGGGATACGCAGTATTTT	CASSFGRDTQYF
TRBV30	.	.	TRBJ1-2	TGTGCCTGGAGTGCCGGCGGGGGGAACTATGGCTACACCTTC	CAWSAGGGNYGYTF
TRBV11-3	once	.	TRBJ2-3	TGTGCCAGCAGCTTAGGTACCTGGAATACGCAGTATTTT	CASSLGTWNTQYF
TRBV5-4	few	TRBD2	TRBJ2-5	TGTGCCAGCAGCGTAACCCTAGCGGGGGGTGCGGAGACCCAGTACTTC	CASSVTLAGGAETQYF
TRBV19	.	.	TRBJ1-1	TGTGCCAGTAGTATTGCGGCTCGGGGGGACACTGAAGCTTTCTTT	CASSIAARGDTEAFF
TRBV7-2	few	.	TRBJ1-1	TGTGCCAGCAGCTTACGGAAGGGCTGGGACACTGAAGCTTTCTTT	CASSLRKGWDTEAFF
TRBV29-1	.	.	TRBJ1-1	TGCAGCGTTGTAGTAGGGACCACTGAAGCTTTCTTT	CSVVVGTTEAFF
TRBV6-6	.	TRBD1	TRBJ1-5	TGTGCCAGCAGGCCCACCACAGGGGACAATCAGCCCCAGCATTTT	CASRPTTGDNQPQHF
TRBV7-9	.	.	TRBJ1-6	TGTGCCAGCAGCTTGCTTTCGGGGGAAAATTCACCCCTCCACTTT	CASSLLSGENSPLHF
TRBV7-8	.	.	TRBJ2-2	TGTGCCAGCAGCCTAAATCTAGCTGGATACACCGGGGAGCTGTTTTTT	CASSLNLAGYTGELFF
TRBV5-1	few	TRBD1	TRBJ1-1	TGCGCCAGCAGCTTGGCAGGGGGCAGGAACACTGAAGCTTTCTTT	CASSLAGGRNTEAFF
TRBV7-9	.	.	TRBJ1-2	TGTGCCAGCAGCTCCGGGGGACTGAGAGCTAACTATGGCTACACCTTC	CASSSGGLRANYGYTF
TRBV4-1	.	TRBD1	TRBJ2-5	TGCGCCAGCTCCGGGACAGGGGTTGGGGAGACCCAGTACTTC	CASSGTGVGETQYF
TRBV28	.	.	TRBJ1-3	TGTGCCAGCAGTAGCGGGGCTGCGGGAAGTCTTCCTGGAAACACCATATATTTT	CASSSGAAGSLPGNTIYF